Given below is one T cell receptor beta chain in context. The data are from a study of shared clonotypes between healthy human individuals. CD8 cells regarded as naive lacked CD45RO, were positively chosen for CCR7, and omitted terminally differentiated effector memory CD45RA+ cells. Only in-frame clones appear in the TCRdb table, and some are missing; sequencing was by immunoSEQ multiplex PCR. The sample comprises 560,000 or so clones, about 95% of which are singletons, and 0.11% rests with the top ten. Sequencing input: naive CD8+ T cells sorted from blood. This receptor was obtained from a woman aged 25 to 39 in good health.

CDR3 amino acids: CASSELAGGRATDTQYF. DNA for the CDR3: TGCGCCAGCAGTGAGCTAGCGGGGGGGAGAGCGACAGATACGCAGTATTTT. The chain recombines TRBV10-1 with TRBJ2-3, with TRBD2 matching 12 bases. This CDR3 is built from 17 residues. The J segment lost 3 bases and the V segment lost 2 bases, leaving 6 bases of the junction unmatched. Looked up from germline, CDR1 is WNHNN and CDR2 is SYGVQD (reference sequence).